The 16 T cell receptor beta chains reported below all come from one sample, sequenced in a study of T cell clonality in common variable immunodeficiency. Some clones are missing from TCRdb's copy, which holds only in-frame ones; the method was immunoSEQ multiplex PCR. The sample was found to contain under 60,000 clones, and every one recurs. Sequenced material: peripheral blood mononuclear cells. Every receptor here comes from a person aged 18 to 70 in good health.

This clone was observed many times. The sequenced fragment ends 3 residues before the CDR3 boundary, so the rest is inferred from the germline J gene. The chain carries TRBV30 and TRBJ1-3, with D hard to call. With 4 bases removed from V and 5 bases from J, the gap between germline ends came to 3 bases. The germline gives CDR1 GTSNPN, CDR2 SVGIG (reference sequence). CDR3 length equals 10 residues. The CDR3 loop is CAWIRNTIYF. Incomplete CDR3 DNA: TGTGCCTGGATTAGAAACACC.

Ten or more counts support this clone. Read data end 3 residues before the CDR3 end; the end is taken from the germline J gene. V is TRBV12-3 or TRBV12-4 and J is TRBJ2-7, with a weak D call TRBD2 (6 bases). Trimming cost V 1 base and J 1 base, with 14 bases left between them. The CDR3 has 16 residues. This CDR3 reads CASSLGWPEGSYEQYF. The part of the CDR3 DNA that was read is TGTGCCAGCAGTTTAGGTTGGCCGGAGGGGTCCTACGAG.

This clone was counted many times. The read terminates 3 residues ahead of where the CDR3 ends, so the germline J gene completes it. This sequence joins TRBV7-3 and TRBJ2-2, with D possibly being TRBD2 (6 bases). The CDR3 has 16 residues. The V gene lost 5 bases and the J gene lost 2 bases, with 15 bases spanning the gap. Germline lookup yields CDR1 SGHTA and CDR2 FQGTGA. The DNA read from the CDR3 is TGTGCCAGCAGCCCCCTAGCGAGCGCTAACACCGGGGAG. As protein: CASSPLASANTGE. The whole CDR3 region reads CASSPLASANTGELFF.

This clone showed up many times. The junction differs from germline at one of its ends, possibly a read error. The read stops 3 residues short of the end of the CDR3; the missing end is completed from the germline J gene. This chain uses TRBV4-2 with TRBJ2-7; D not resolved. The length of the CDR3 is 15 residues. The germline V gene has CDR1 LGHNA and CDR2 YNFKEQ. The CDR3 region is CASSQDLYRSYEQYF. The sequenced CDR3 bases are TGCGCCAGCAGCCAAGATCTATACAGATCCTACGAG.

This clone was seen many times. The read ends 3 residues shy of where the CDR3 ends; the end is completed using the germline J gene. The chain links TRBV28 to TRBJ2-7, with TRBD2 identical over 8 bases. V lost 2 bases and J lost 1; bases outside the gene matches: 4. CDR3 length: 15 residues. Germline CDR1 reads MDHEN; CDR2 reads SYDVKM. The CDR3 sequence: CASSLGTSGSYEQYF. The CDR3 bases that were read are TGTGCCAGCAGTTTAGGTACTAGCGGTTCCTACGAG.

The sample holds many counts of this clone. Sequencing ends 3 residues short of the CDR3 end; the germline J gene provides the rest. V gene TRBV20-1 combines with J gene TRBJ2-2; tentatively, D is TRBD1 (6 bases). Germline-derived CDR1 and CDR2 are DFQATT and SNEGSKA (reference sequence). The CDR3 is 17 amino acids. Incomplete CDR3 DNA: TGCAGTGCTAGACCAGGGGCCCTTAACTCTGGGGCCAACGTG. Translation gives CSARPGALNSGANV. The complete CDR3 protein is CSARPGALNSGANVLFF.

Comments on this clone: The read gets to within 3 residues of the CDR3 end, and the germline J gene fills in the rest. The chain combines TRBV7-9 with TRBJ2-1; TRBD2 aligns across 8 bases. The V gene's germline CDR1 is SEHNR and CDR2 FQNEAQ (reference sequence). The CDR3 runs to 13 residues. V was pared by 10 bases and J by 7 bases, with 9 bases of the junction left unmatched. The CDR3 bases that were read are TGTGCCACCCTTGGACTAGCCGGTAATGAG. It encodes CATLGLAGNE. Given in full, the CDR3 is CATLGLAGNEQFF.

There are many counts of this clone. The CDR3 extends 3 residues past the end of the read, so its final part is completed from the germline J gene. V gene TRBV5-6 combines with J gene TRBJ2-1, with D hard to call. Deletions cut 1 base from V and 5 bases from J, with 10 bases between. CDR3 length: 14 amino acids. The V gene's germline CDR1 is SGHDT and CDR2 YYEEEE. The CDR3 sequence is CASSLPVQDNEQFF. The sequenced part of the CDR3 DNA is TGTGCCAGCAGCTTGCCGGTCCAGGACAATGAG.

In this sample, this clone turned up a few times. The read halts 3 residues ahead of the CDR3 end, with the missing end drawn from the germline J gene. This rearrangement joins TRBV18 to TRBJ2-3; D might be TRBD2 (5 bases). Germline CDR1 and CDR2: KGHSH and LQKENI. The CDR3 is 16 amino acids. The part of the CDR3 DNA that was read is TGTGCCAGCTCACCATACGGAAGGACTGGAAATCAGCCG. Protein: CASSPYGRTGNQP. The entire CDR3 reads CASSPYGRTGNQPQYF.

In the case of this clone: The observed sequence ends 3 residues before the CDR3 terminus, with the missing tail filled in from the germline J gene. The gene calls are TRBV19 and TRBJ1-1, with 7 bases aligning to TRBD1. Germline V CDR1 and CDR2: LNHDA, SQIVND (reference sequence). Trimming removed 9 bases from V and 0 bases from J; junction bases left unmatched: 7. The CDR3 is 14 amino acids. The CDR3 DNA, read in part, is TGTGCCAGCACTATACAGGGGATGAACACTGAA. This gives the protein CASTIQGMNTE. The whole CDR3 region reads CASTIQGMNTEAFF. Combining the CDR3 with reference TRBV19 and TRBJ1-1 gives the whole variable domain DGGITQSPKYLFRKEGQNVTLSCEQNLNHDAMYWYRQDPGQGLRLIYYSQIVNDFQKGDIAEGYSVSREKKESFPLTVTSAQKNPTAFYLCASTIQGMNTEAFFGQGTRLTVV.

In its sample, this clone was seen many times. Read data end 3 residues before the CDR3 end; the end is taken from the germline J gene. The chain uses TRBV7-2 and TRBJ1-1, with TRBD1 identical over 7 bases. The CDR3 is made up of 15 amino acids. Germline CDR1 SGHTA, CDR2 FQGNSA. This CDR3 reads CASSSSPTGAKGAFF. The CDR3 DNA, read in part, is TGTGCCAGCAGCTCGTCTCCTACAGGGGCTAAAGGG. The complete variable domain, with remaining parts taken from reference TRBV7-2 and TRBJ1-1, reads GAGVSQSPSNKVTEKGKDVELRCDPISGHTALYWYRQSLGQGLEFLIYFQGNSAPDKSGLPSDRFSAERTGGSVSTLTIQRTQQEDSAVYLCASSSSPTGAKGAFFGQGTRLTVV.

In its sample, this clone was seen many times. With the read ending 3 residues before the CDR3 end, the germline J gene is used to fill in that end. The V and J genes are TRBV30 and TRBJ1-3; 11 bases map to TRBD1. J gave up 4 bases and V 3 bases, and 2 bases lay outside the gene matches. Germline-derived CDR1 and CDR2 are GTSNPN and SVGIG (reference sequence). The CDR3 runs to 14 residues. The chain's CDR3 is CAWRGQGEGNTIYF. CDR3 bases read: TGTGCCTGGAGGGGACAGGGGGAAGGAAACACC.

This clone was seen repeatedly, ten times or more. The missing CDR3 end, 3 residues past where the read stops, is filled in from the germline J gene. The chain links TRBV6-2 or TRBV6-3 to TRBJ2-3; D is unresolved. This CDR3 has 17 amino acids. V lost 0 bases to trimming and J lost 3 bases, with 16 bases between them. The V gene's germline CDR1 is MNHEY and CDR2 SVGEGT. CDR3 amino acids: CASSYSRIKGGTDTQYF. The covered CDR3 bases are TGTGCCAGCAGTTACTCGAGAATCAAGGGTGGGACAGATACG.

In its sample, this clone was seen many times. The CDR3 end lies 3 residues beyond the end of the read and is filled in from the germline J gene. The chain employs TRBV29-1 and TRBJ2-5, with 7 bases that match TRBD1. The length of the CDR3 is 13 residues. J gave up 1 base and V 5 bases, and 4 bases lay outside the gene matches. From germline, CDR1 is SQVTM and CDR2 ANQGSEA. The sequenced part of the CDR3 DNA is TGCAGCGTTCAGACAGGGCCCCAAGAGACC. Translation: CSVQTGPQET. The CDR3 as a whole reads CSVQTGPQETQYF. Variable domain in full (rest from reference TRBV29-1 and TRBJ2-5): SAVISQKPSRDICQRGTSLTIQCQVDSQVTMMFWYRQQPGQSLTLIATANQGSEATYESGFVIDKFPISRPNLTFSTLTVSNMSPEDSSIYLCSVQTGPQETQYFGPGTRLLVL.

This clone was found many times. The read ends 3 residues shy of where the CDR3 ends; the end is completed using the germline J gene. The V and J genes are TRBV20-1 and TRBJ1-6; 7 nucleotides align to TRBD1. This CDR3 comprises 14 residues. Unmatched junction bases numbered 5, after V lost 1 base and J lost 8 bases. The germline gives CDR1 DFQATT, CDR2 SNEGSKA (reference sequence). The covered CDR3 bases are TGCAGTGCTAGAGGACAGGGTGGGGATTCACCC. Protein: CSARGQGGDSP. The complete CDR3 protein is CSARGQGGDSPLHF.

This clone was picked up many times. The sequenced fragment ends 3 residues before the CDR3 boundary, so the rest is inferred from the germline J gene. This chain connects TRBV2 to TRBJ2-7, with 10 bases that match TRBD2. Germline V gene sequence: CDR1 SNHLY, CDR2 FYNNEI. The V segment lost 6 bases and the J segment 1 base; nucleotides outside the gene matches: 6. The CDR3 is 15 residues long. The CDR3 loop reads CASRAGTSESYEQYF. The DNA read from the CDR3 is TGTGCCAGCAGAGCCGGGACTAGCGAATCCTACGAG. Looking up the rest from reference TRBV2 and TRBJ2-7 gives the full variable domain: EPEVTQTPSHQVTQMGQEVILRCVPISNHLYFYWYRQILGQKVEFLVSFYNNEISEKSEIFDDQFSVERPDGSNFTLKIRSTKLEDSAMYFCASRAGTSESYEQYFGPGTRLTVT.